The source of this T cell receptor beta chain is a study of regulatory T cells in long-lasting Graves disease. Arm-PCR of CDR3 regions and iRepertoire HTBI primers were used to build TCR beta libraries. Original handling: Segment identification across samples yielded 62 TRBV and 14 TRBJ segments. MiXCR, run by TCRdb on the multiplex PCR reads, gives a single entry per CDR3 protein. In this record, the V and J calls reflect TCRdb's handling and not the investigators' own analysis. The repertoire holds about 620,000 distinct CDR3 sequences, with around 15% as singletons. This clonotype was seen more than once but under ten times. Its specificity is unknown. V shed 5 bases and J shed 5 bases, with 12 bases lying between them. CDR1 and CDR2 (germline): SGHTA, FQGTGA. This CDR3 has 13 residues. Study findings and constraints: The study found persistent patients shared more public clonotypes (over 2,500) than new patients (over 850).

The sample's time point: newly diagnosed GD, antithyroid drugs for less than 3 months. PBMC RNA served as the TCR library source. A further study also used this sample, focusing on T cells in Graves' hyperthyroidism and ophthalmopathy.

The TCR was taken from a woman younger than 45 with Graves disease. The chain joins TRBV7-3 to TRBJ2-5; no clear D. The sequencing here drew on peripheral blood mononuclear cells (PBMCs), taken at new diagnosis, from a patient treated with antithyroid drugs. The CDR3, as DNA: TGTGCCAGCAGCCACACCTTAGGGGAGACCCAGTACTTC. Its translation: CASSHTLGETQYF.